Given below is one TCR beta chain in context. This clonotype appeared many times. No antigen is known for it. Base qualities were left out, and no much larger clone turns up one base away. V trim: 3 bases; J trim: 2 bases; unmatched bases: 13. The CDR3 runs 18 amino acids, cysteine and phenylalanine included. Kept here is only the CDR3 DNA, which spans 54 bases and is read in frame from base 1. This record comes from a study of early T cells in non-severe SARS-CoV-2 infection (dated by TCRdb to the early 2020s). Broadly, across the study: Bulk RNA from unsorted whole blood was used for TCR sequencing, so alpha and beta chains could not be paired.

Set within a cohort of healthcare workers in London, UK, this nested case-control study involved weekly PCR testing of nasopharyngeal swabs along with blood sampling. Healthcare workers were enrolled in the week of the UK lockdown, from 23 to 31 March 2020, and were followed every week for up to about 16 weeks. On the study overall, not on this receptor specifically: VDJdb matching was skewed toward anti-spike CD8 responses and likely underestimated virus-specific expansions by missing private and CD4 specificities.

Libraries were built with 5' RACE. Sequenced using a NextSeq 500. To correct for sequencing error and PCR bias, the TCR library protocol tagged individual cDNA molecules with unique molecular identifiers. TCR alpha and beta chains were both sequenced, and the abundances of alpha and beta sequences in each sample were closely correlated with each other. Turning to the authors' computational methods: Decombinator V4 was used to perform V gene, J gene and CDR3 annotation of TCR sequences. TCRs were defined as expanded if a significant change between any two time points was detected under a Poisson model with p below 0.0001. TCR abundances were normalised to the total number of TCRs sequenced per sample and were expressed as counts per million. TRAV1-2 paired with TRAJ12, TRAJ20 or TRAJ33 defined MAIT TCRs, while TRAV10 paired with TRAJ18 defined iNKT TCRs. VDJdb, accessed on 1 November 2021, was searched for TCRs annotated for CMV, EBV and SARS-CoV-2, and TCRs annotated for more than one antigen were excluded. TCRdb itself trimmed the public reads at Q25 with fastp, ran MiXCR and retained productive beta chains. Rows are unified per CDR3 protein, each entry keeping the most common DNA and genes. The V and J calls shown here were made by TCRdb, not taken from the authors' results. In this sample the table shows some 64,000 distinct CDR3 sequences, roughly 18% of which occur a single time. The ten largest clones represent approximately 9% of the sample.

The chain joins TRBV12-3 or TRBV12-4 to TRBJ2-4, with 7 bases in between that match TRBD1. This clonotype was sampled from an adult who was a healthcare worker with PCR-confirmed SARS-CoV-2 infection or an uninfected control (not recorded which). This material consisted of whole blood, taken at baseline. The CDR3 corresponds to CASSLTGLSGWSKNIQYF. The DNA sequence reads TGTGCCAGCAGTTTGACAGGGTTATCGGGGTGGTCCAAAAACATTCAGTACTTC.